Presented here are 9 T cell receptor beta chains from one specimen sequenced in a study of blood T cells in healthy people across ages. Combining a sample-barcoded 5' primer with a J-beta primer mix, a second PCR ran for about 6 to 11 cycles. One entry per CDR3 protein, called by TCRdb with MiXCR from the 5' RACE reads. The sample holds about 1.8 million distinct CDR3 sequences; less than 50% are singletons and the top ten take approximately 2.1%. The sample was blood. These receptors were obtained from a woman between 40 and 55 years old in good health.

This chain joins TRBV27 and TRBJ2-7; TRBD1 is a possible D gene (5 bases). V was clipped by 4 bases and J by 2 bases, with 12 bases between them. The CDR3 has 14 residues. Per germline, CDR1 MNHEY and CDR2 SMNVEV (reference sequence). The CDR3 loop is CASSWGRQTYEQYF. The CDR3 nucleotides read TGTGCCAGCAGTTGGGGCAGGCAGACCTACGAGCAGTACTTC.

About this clonotype: A junction end diverges from the germline sequence, so it may reflect a read error. CDR3 residues: CASGLGAAGEQYF. The CDR3 region has the DNA TGTGCCAGCGGCTTAGGGGCGGCGGGGGAGCAGTACTTC. The rearrangement joins TRBV11-2 to TRBJ2-7, with D maybe TRBD2 (6 bases). CDR1 and CDR2 (germline): SGHAT, FQNNGV. There are 13 residues in the CDR3. Full variable domain (outside the CDR3, taken from reference TRBV11-2 and TRBJ2-7): EAGVAQSPRYKIIEKRQSVAFWCNPISGHATLYWYQQILGQGPKLLIQFQNNGVVDDSQLPKDRFSAERLKGVDSTLKIQPAKLEDSAVYLCASGLGAAGEQYFGPGTRLTVT.

The V call is TRBV27, the J call TRBJ2-3; 13 positions match TRBD2. V shed 2 bases, J shed 5 bases, and the junction held 4 bases outside the gene matches. Germline lookup yields CDR1 MNHEY and CDR2 SMNVEV (reference sequence). The CDR3 length is 16 residues. The CDR3 DNA reads TGTGCCAGCAGTTTAGGACTAGCGGGGGCTCGAGATACGCAGTATTTT. Its translation: CASSLGLAGARDTQYF.

CDR3 region: CASSLLTGTLLETQYF. The CDR3 coding sequence is TGTGCCAGCAGCCTACTAACCGGGACTCTTCTGGAGACCCAGTACTTC. The chain carries TRBV6-1 and TRBJ2-5; D may be TRBD2 (6 bases). Trimming took 6 bases from V and 5 from J, leaving 22 bases between them. Germline V gives CDR1 MNHNS, CDR2 SASEGT. The CDR3 has 16 residues.

This chain joins TRBV4-1 and TRBJ1-2; D ambiguous. This CDR3 has 13 amino acids. V shed 1 base and J shed 6 bases, with 9 bases lying between them. CDR1 MGHRA and CDR2 YSYEKL come from the germline V gene. The CDR3 region has the DNA TGCGCCAGCAGCCAAGTAGGTTCCAATGGCTACACCTTC. Protein: CASSQVGSNGYTF.

The count of this clonotype is one. The rearrangement joins TRBV5-1 to TRBJ1-5; TRBD1 aligns across 8 bases. Germline CDR1 is SGHRS and CDR2 is YFSETQ. J was trimmed by 4 bases and V by 4 bases; bases with no gene match: 7. There are 15 residues in the CDR3. The CDR3 reads CASSQNGQGNQPQHF. CDR3 in DNA: TGCGCCAGCAGCCAAAACGGACAGGGTAATCAGCCCCAGCATTTT.

CDR3 DNA: TGTGCCAGCAGTTACGCGGCAACTAGCGGGGGGGTTTGGGATACGCAGTATTTT. Its translation: CASSYAATSGGVWDTQYF. The gene calls are TRBV6-5 and TRBJ2-3; TRBD2 agrees at 13 bases. The J segment lost 6 bases and the V segment lost 2 bases, leaving 11 bases of the junction unmatched. Per germline, CDR1 MNHEY and CDR2 SVGAGI. The CDR3 runs to 18 residues.

V is TRBV4-3 and J is TRBJ2-7; 14 nucleotides match TRBD2. V was clipped by 0 bases and J by 4 bases; unmatched bases: 11. The CDR3 is 19 residues long. The V gene's germline CDR1 is LGHNA and CDR2 YSLEER. The CDR3 DNA follows: TGCGCCAGCAGCCAAGATTACGGACTAGCGGGGGGACTAGCTTACGAGCAGTACTTC. Its protein is CASSQDYGLAGGLAYEQYF.

This chain joins TRBV27 and TRBJ1-6, with D perhaps TRBD1 (5 bases). The V and J ends lost 3 bases and 13 bases respectively, with 10 bases between them. There are 12 residues in the CDR3. CDR1 and CDR2 (germline): MNHEY, SMNVEV (reference sequence). CDR3 sequence (DNA): TGTGCCAGCAGTTTCGCAGGGTTCCCCCTCCACTTT. Translating it yields CASSFAGFPLHF.